The 6 T cell receptor beta chains below all came from one sample that was sequenced in a study of shared clonotypes between healthy human individuals. Measured with immunoSEQ multiplex PCR; TCRdb has only the in-frame clones, and not every one. Seen here are under 1,100,000 clones, roughly 80% observed once, and the top ten hold roughly 1.4%. Sample: memory CD4+ T cells sorted from blood. The subset: CD45RA-negative fraction. The receptor source for this set is a man younger than 35 in good health.

This chain joins TRBV7-2 and TRBJ1-1, with D possibly matching TRBD1 (5 bases). V was pared by 3 bases and J by 7 bases, with 12 bases between. This CDR3 contains 13 residues. CDR1 SGHTA and CDR2 FQGNSA come from the germline V gene. CDR3 residues: CASSFGGKGEAFF. CDR3 DNA sequence: TGTGCCAGCAGCTTCGGGGGAAAGGGTGAAGCTTTCTTT.

The CDR3 protein is CASSVDTDGEAFF. The CDR3 DNA follows: TGCGCCAGCAGTGTCGACACGGACGGGGAAGCTTTCTTT. V gene TRBV10-1 combines with J gene TRBJ1-1, with D hard to call. This CDR3 has 13 residues. The germline V and J ends were trimmed by 4 bases and 8 bases, with 14 bases remaining between them. Germline CDR1 reads WNHNN; CDR2 reads SYGVQD (reference sequence).

The V call is TRBV11-3, the J call TRBJ2-5; D might be TRBD1 or TRBD2, each matching 5 bases. From germline, CDR1 is SGHNT and CDR2 YENEEA. Trimming shortened V by 5 bases and J by 5 bases, and 9 bases separated the two germline ends. The CDR3 is made up of 12 amino acids. CDR3 protein: CASSGDAETQYF. The CDR3 DNA reads as TGTGCCAGCAGCGGGGACGCGGAGACCCAGTACTTC. The full variable domain, in which reference TRBV11-3 and TRBJ2-5 provide the parts outside the CDR3, is EAGVVQSPRYKIIEKKQPVAFWCNPISGHNTLYWYLQNLGQGPELLIRYENEEAVDDSQLPKDRFSAERLKGVDSTLKIQPAELGDSAVYLCASSGDAETQYFGPGTRLLVL.

CDR3 in DNA: TGTGCCAGCAGTTTTTCGACAGGTTCCGGGGCTGAAGCTTTCTTT. Protein product: CASSFSTGSGAEAFF. This chain connects TRBV2 to TRBJ1-1; tentative D call: TRBD1 (6 bases). Germline V gene lookup returns CDR1 SNHLY and CDR2 FYNNEI. The V end was cut by 5 bases, the J end by 6 bases, with 19 bases between. CDR3 size: 15 residues.

The genes are TRBV7-8 and TRBJ2-1; 15 nucleotides match TRBD2. This CDR3 comprises 16 residues. V lost 5 bases and J lost 7; bases outside the gene matches: 6. In germline, CDR1 is SGHVS, CDR2 FQNEAQ. The DNA of the CDR3 is TGTGCCAGCAGCCCGCCCGGGACTAGCGGGAGGAATGAGCAGTTCTTC. Its translation: CASSPPGTSGRNEQFF. Variable domain in full (rest from reference TRBV7-8 and TRBJ2-1): GAGVSQSPRYKVAKRGQDVALRCDPISGHVSLFWYQQALGQGPEFLTYFQNEAQLDKSGLPSDRFFAERPEGSVSTLKIQRTQQEDSAVYLCASSPPGTSGRNEQFFGPGTRLTVL.

The rearrangement links TRBV5-5 to TRBJ2-7, with D possibly TRBD1 on 6 matching bases. Trimming pared 4 bases from V and 5 bases from J, leaving 19 bases between. CDR1 is SGHKS and CDR2 is YYEKEE in the germline V gene (reference sequence). The CDR3 runs to 15 residues. The CDR3 reads CASSPDLTGFHEQYF. DNA for the CDR3: TGTGCCAGCAGCCCCGACCTAACAGGGTTCCACGAGCAGTACTTC.